The sequence of this T cell receptor beta chain was determined in a study of shared clonotypes between healthy human individuals. There are 15 residues in the CDR3. Germline CDR1 and CDR2: MNHNY and SVGAGI (reference sequence). V lost 0 bases, J lost 1 base, and 7 bases lay in between. Sequencing used immunoSEQ multiplex PCR; TCRdb keeps in-frame clones, though not all of them. Here the sample spans fewer than 600,000 clones, 75% to 80% being singletons. This clone has a handful of counts. The TCR originated in a woman aged 40 to 49 in good health. Some clones in this sample may be carry-over from other donors' samples. Material: PBMCs. This chain connects TRBV6-6 to TRBJ1-5; no firm D call. CDR3 in DNA: TGTGCCAGCAGTTACTCCTCAGCAAGCAATCAGCCCCAGCATTTT. Encoded protein: CASSYSSASNQPQHF.